The clone carrying this TCR beta chain was seen a handful of times. What it binds is not known. In TCRdb, the reads were re-called with MiXCR into one record per CDR3 protein. The repertoire includes roughly 71,000 distinct CDR3 sequences, approximately 64% of them detected once, and 7% to 9.5% sits in the top ten. The data were obtained in a study of type 1 regulatory T cells. Trimming took 5 bases from V and 12 from J, leaving 16 bases between them. The length of the CDR3 is 12 residues. This chain links TRBV12-3 or TRBV12-4 with TRBJ1-2; D might be TRBD1 (6 bases). The source is a human donor in good health. Sequencing was carried out using cultured T cells, either the whole culture or a sorted T cell fraction (not recorded which). Documented subset: Tr1-enriched cell product generated in vitro against host alloantigens. The CDR3, as DNA: TGTGCCAGCAGTCAGGGACATTTGAGCAACACCTTC. This gives the protein CASSQGHLSNTF.